A selection of T cell receptor beta chains follows, all from one sample in a study of blood T cell repertoires in COVID-19. Using immunoSEQ multiplex PCR, the repertoire was profiled, and TCRdb retains in-frame clones only, with some absent. This table holds around 700,000 clones, about 90% found once. The sample was peripheral blood. The receptors stem from a young woman with acute or convalescent COVID-19. Both conserved end residues are part of each CDR3. D genes are given only for firm matches. Clone size is not always given. Where it is, it says once, few, many or a class for expanded clones.

abundance: -
j_gene: TRBJ2-3
v_gene: TRBV4-1
d_gene: -
CDR3aa: CASSPRGTSDTQYF
CDR3nt: TGCGCCAGCAGCCCAAGAGGGACTTCGGATACGCAGTATTTT

abundance: -
j_gene: TRBJ2-1
v_gene: TRBV6-5
d_gene: TRBD2
CDR3aa: CASRKLAGAYNEQFF
CDR3nt: TGTGCCAGCAGAAAACTAGCGGGGGCTTACAATGAGCAGTTCTTC

abundance: -
j_gene: TRBJ2-7
v_gene: TRBV3-1/TRBV3-2
d_gene: TRBD1
CDR3aa: CASSQPDRGMDEQYF
CDR3nt: TGTGCCAGCAGCCAACCGGACAGGGGTATGGACGAGCAGTACTTC

abundance: -
j_gene: TRBJ1-1
v_gene: TRBV5-5
d_gene: TRBD1
CDR3aa: CASSPRQGGTGTEAFF
CDR3nt: TGTGCCAGCAGCCCCAGACAGGGAGGAACAGGGACTGAAGCTTTCTTT

abundance: -
j_gene: TRBJ2-7
v_gene: TRBV12-3/TRBV12-4
d_gene: TRBD1
CDR3aa: CASSPGTAYEQYF
CDR3nt: TGTGCCAGCAGTCCAGGGACAGCCTACGAGCAGTACTTC

abundance: -
j_gene: TRBJ1-1
v_gene: TRBV5-1
d_gene: TRBD1
CDR3aa: CASSLNPGQDKRGTEAFF
CDR3nt: TGCGCCAGCAGCTTAAACCCGGGACAGGACAAAAGGGGGACTGAAGCTTTCTTT

abundance: -
j_gene: TRBJ2-2
v_gene: TRBV11-3
d_gene: TRBD1
CDR3aa: CASSLGRGRGELFF
CDR3nt: TGTGCCAGCAGCTTAGGCAGGGGGCGCGGGGAGCTGTTTTTT

abundance: -
j_gene: TRBJ1-3
v_gene: TRBV6-2/TRBV6-3
d_gene: -
CDR3aa: CASSRLQDLSGNTIYF
CDR3nt: TGTGCCAGCAGCCGTTTACAGGACCTCTCTGGAAACACCATATATTTT

abundance: -
j_gene: TRBJ2-4
v_gene: TRBV4-2
d_gene: -
CDR3aa: CASSQGRERVKNIQYF
CDR3nt: TGTGCCAGCAGCCAAGGGAGGGAAAGGGTCAAAAACATTCAGTACTTC

abundance: -
j_gene: TRBJ2-2
v_gene: TRBV5-6
d_gene: TRBD2
CDR3aa: CASSLASGGDTGELFF
CDR3nt: TGTGCCAGCAGCTTGGCTAGCGGGGGTGACACCGGGGAGCTGTTTTTT

abundance: -
j_gene: TRBJ2-3
v_gene: TRBV10-3
d_gene: TRBD2
CDR3aa: CATLTSKDTQYF
CDR3nt: TGTGCCACCCTGACTAGCAAGGATACGCAGTATTTT

abundance: -
j_gene: TRBJ1-3
v_gene: TRBV3-1/TRBV3-2
d_gene: -
CDR3aa: CASSQPVPGNTIYF
CDR3nt: TGTGCCAGCAGCCAACCTGTCCCTGGAAACACCATATATTTT

abundance: -
j_gene: TRBJ1-1
v_gene: TRBV18
d_gene: -
CDR3aa: CASSDSMNTEAFF
CDR3nt: TGTGCCAGCTCCGACAGCATGAACACTGAAGCTTTCTTT

abundance: -
j_gene: TRBJ2-5
v_gene: TRBV27
d_gene: TRBD1
CDR3aa: CASTTTGTETQYF
CDR3nt: TGTGCCAGCACTACGACAGGGACAGAGACCCAGTACTTC

abundance: -
j_gene: TRBJ2-3
v_gene: TRBV24-1
d_gene: -
CDR3aa: CATSDSPIRTASTDTQYF
CDR3nt: TGTGCCACCAGTGATTCCCCGATTAGGACAGCTAGCACAGATACGCAGTATTTT

abundance: -
j_gene: TRBJ1-2
v_gene: TRBV24-1
d_gene: -
CDR3aa: CATGSGGGYTF
CDR3nt: TGTGCCACCGGGAGCGGAGGCGGCTACACCTTC

abundance: -
j_gene: TRBJ1-5
v_gene: TRBV7-2
d_gene: -
CDR3aa: CASSQSGEQPQHF
CDR3nt: TGTGCCAGCAGTCAGTCCGGGGAACAGCCCCAGCATTTT

abundance: -
j_gene: TRBJ1-4
v_gene: TRBV5-6
d_gene: -
CDR3aa: CASSHDRTNEKLFF
CDR3nt: TGTGCCAGCAGCCACGATAGAACTAATGAAAAACTGTTTTTT

abundance: -
j_gene: TRBJ1-1
v_gene: TRBV24-1
d_gene: TRBD1
CDR3aa: CATSDLTVAGGMNTEAFF
CDR3nt: TGTGCCACCAGTGATTTGACAGTGGCAGGGGGAATGAACACTGAAGCTTTCTTT

abundance: -
j_gene: TRBJ2-5
v_gene: TRBV5-4
d_gene: -
CDR3aa: CASTEGTGGLLEETQYF
CDR3nt: TGTGCCAGCACCGAGGGAACCGGCGGATTGTTGGAAGAGACCCAGTACTTC

abundance: -
j_gene: TRBJ1-1
v_gene: TRBV7-9
d_gene: -
CDR3aa: CASSYHGGRTEAFF
CDR3nt: TGTGCCAGCAGCTACCACGGGGGGCGCACTGAAGCTTTCTTT

abundance: -
j_gene: TRBJ2-1
v_gene: TRBV7-2
d_gene: -
CDR3aa: CASTSSGEQFF
CDR3nt: TGTGCCAGCACCTCTTCGGGGGAGCAGTTCTTC

abundance: once
j_gene: TRBJ2-7
v_gene: TRBV28
d_gene: -
CDR3aa: CASSLRQFRGEQYF
CDR3nt: TGTGCCAGCAGTTTACGACAGTTTCGGGGGGAGCAGTACTTC

abundance: few
j_gene: TRBJ1-1
v_gene: TRBV25-1
d_gene: -
CDR3aa: CASSEFTGTEAFF
CDR3nt: TGTGCCAGCAGTGAATTCACGGGGACTGAAGCTTTCTTT

abundance: -
j_gene: TRBJ1-5
v_gene: TRBV6-2/TRBV6-3
d_gene: -
CDR3aa: CASSYFPRTPDQPQHF
CDR3nt: TGTGCCAGCAGTTACTTTCCGAGGACACCAGATCAGCCCCAGCATTTT

abundance: -
j_gene: TRBJ2-3
v_gene: TRBV3-1/TRBV3-2
d_gene: -
CDR3aa: CASSQDQGGDTQYF
CDR3nt: TGTGCCAGCAGCCAGGACCAAGGAGGAGATACGCAGTATTTT

abundance: -
j_gene: TRBJ2-7
v_gene: TRBV7-9
d_gene: -
CDR3aa: CASSSDTSYEQYF
CDR3nt: TGTGCCAGCAGCTCCGATACTTCCTACGAGCAGTACTTC

abundance: -
j_gene: TRBJ2-3
v_gene: TRBV4-3
d_gene: -
CDR3aa: CASSQDSGMNTDTQYF
CDR3nt: TGCGCCAGCAGCCAAGATTCGGGGATGAATACAGATACGCAGTATTTT

abundance: -
j_gene: TRBJ1-6
v_gene: TRBV19
d_gene: TRBD1
CDR3aa: CASSTRDRGNSPLHF
CDR3nt: TGTGCCAGTAGTACGCGGGACAGGGGAAATTCACCCCTCCACTTT

abundance: -
j_gene: TRBJ1-2
v_gene: TRBV6-6
d_gene: -
CDR3aa: CASSLEGYTF
CDR3nt: TGTGCCAGCAGTTTAGAAGGCTACACCTTC

abundance: -
j_gene: TRBJ1-3
v_gene: TRBV11-2
d_gene: -
CDR3aa: CASRGGPGNTIYF
CDR3nt: TGTGCCAGCAGGGGGGGGCCTGGAAACACCATATATTTT

abundance: once
j_gene: TRBJ2-3
v_gene: TRBV4-1
d_gene: -
CDR3aa: CASGTQTGTDTQYF
CDR3nt: TGCGCCAGCGGGACTCAAACTGGCACAGATACGCAGTATTTT

abundance: once
j_gene: TRBJ2-1
v_gene: TRBV3-1/TRBV3-2
d_gene: TRBD2
CDR3aa: CASSQVPGTSGYNEQFF
CDR3nt: TGTGCCAGCAGCCAAGTCCCCGGGACTAGCGGATACAATGAGCAGTTCTTC

abundance: -
j_gene: TRBJ1-2
v_gene: TRBV29-1
d_gene: TRBD1
CDR3aa: CSVWDRDGYTF
CDR3nt: TGCAGCGTCTGGGACAGGGACGGCTACACCTTC

abundance: -
j_gene: TRBJ2-1
v_gene: TRBV5-6
d_gene: TRBD2
CDR3aa: CASSLGLAGSYDEQFF
CDR3nt: TGTGCCAGCAGCTTGGGGCTAGCGGGCTCGTACGATGAGCAGTTCTTC

abundance: -
j_gene: TRBJ1-1
v_gene: TRBV19
d_gene: TRBD1
CDR3aa: CATIRTGYTEAFF
CDR3nt: TGTGCCACCATCAGGACAGGGTATACTGAAGCTTTCTTT

abundance: few
j_gene: TRBJ1-1
v_gene: TRBV28
d_gene: -
CDR3aa: CASSFGGQWTEAFF
CDR3nt: TGTGCCAGCAGTTTCGGGGGGCAGTGGACTGAAGCTTTCTTT

abundance: few
j_gene: TRBJ1-1
v_gene: TRBV9
d_gene: TRBD1
CDR3aa: CASSARDRVADTEAFF
CDR3nt: TGTGCCAGCAGCGCAAGGGACAGGGTGGCGGACACTGAAGCTTTCTTT

abundance: once
j_gene: TRBJ1-5
v_gene: TRBV5-3
d_gene: -
CDR3aa: CARSLGRGKNQPQHF
CDR3nt: TGTGCCAGAAGCTTGGGTAGGGGGAAAAATCAGCCCCAGCATTTT

abundance: -
j_gene: TRBJ2-1
v_gene: TRBV7-9
d_gene: -
CDR3aa: CASSPSQVSYNEQFF
CDR3nt: TGTGCCAGCAGCCCTTCACAGGTCTCCTACAATGAGCAGTTCTTC

abundance: -
j_gene: TRBJ2-1
v_gene: TRBV30
d_gene: TRBD2
CDR3aa: CAWNRGSGGDNEQFF
CDR3nt: TGTGCCTGGAACCGTGGGAGCGGGGGGGACAATGAGCAGTTCTTC

abundance: -
j_gene: TRBJ2-3
v_gene: TRBV5-4
d_gene: TRBD1
CDR3aa: CASRRGQGAEDTQYF
CDR3nt: TGTGCCAGCAGACGTGGACAGGGGGCGGAAGATACGCAGTATTTT

abundance: once
j_gene: TRBJ2-7
v_gene: TRBV4-1
d_gene: -
CDR3aa: CASSQDGDTDYEQYF
CDR3nt: TGCGCCAGCAGCCAAGATGGGGACACCGACTACGAGCAGTACTTC

abundance: -
j_gene: TRBJ1-2
v_gene: TRBV4-1
d_gene: -
CDR3aa: CASRNYREANYGYTF
CDR3nt: TGCGCCAGCAGGAATTACAGGGAAGCTAACTATGGCTACACCTTC

abundance: -
j_gene: TRBJ2-1
v_gene: TRBV7-6
d_gene: TRBD2
CDR3aa: CASSRAGGSYNEQFF
CDR3nt: TGTGCCAGCAGCCGAGCGGGGGGGTCCTACAATGAGCAGTTCTTC

abundance: -
j_gene: TRBJ1-1
v_gene: TRBV6-5
d_gene: -
CDR3aa: CASSYSGGVPNTEAFF
CDR3nt: TGTGCCAGCAGTTACTCGGGCGGGGTGCCGAACACTGAAGCTTTCTTT

abundance: -
j_gene: TRBJ2-1
v_gene: TRBV6-2/TRBV6-3
d_gene: TRBD2
CDR3aa: CASNPPPRGYNEQFF
CDR3nt: TGTGCCAGCAACCCCCCTCCGCGGGGGTACAATGAGCAGTTCTTC

abundance: -
j_gene: TRBJ2-7
v_gene: TRBV3-1/TRBV3-2
d_gene: TRBD1
CDR3aa: CASSPSGTGSSYEQYF
CDR3nt: TGTGCCAGCAGCCCCTCTGGGACAGGGTCTTCCTACGAGCAGTACTTC

abundance: -
j_gene: TRBJ2-1
v_gene: TRBV21-1
d_gene: -
CDR3aa: CASSRSFAYNEQFF
CDR3nt: TGTGCCAGCAGCCGTAGTTTCGCCTACAATGAGCAGTTCTTC

abundance: once
j_gene: TRBJ2-7
v_gene: TRBV4-2
d_gene: TRBD1
CDR3aa: CASSQSQGANEQYF
CDR3nt: TGTGCCAGCAGCCAGTCACAGGGGGCTAATGAGCAGTACTTC

abundance: many
j_gene: TRBJ2-7
v_gene: TRBV7-2
d_gene: TRBD1
CDR3aa: CASSPNRTGRVYEQYF
CDR3nt: TGTGCCAGCAGCCCTAATCGGACAGGGCGCGTCTACGAGCAGTACTTC

abundance: -
j_gene: TRBJ2-7
v_gene: TRBV30
d_gene: TRBD2
CDR3aa: CAWSVGLAGTYEQYF
CDR3nt: TGTGCCTGGAGTGTTGGACTAGCGGGGACCTACGAGCAGTACTTC

abundance: -
j_gene: TRBJ1-6
v_gene: TRBV6-2/TRBV6-3
d_gene: -
CDR3aa: CASTPREGIPPLHF
CDR3nt: TGTGCCAGCACCCCCCGGGAGGGAATCCCACCCCTCCACTTT

abundance: -
j_gene: TRBJ1-1
v_gene: TRBV6-4
d_gene: TRBD1
CDR3aa: CASSQGDRVLDTEAFF
CDR3nt: TGTGCCAGCAGCCAGGGGGACAGGGTATTGGACACTGAAGCTTTCTTT

abundance: -
j_gene: TRBJ2-5
v_gene: TRBV5-1
d_gene: TRBD1
CDR3aa: CASRPTTGQIIETQYF
CDR3nt: TGCGCCAGCAGACCCACCACGGGACAGATTATAGAGACCCAGTACTTC

abundance: -
j_gene: TRBJ2-3
v_gene: TRBV4-3
d_gene: TRBD2
CDR3aa: CASSLAGGGYTQYF
CDR3nt: TGCGCCAGCAGCCTAGCGGGGGGCGGGTATACGCAGTATTTT